These 21 T cell receptor beta chains were sequenced from one sample in a study of PD-1 blockade in classical Hodgkin lymphoma. Some clones are missing from TCRdb's copy, which holds only in-frame ones; the method was immunoSEQ multiplex PCR. Here the sample spans about 40,000 clones, about 91% being singletons. There was relapse after autologous stem cell transplantation in every patient, and there was variation in brentuximab vedotin exposure. The input for sequencing was peripheral blood mononuclear cells (PBMCs), taken before the second cycle of nivolumab. These receptor sequences come from a human donor with classical Hodgkin lymphoma.

This clone turned up a few times. The chain is built from TRBV5-1 and TRBJ1-3; 10 positions agree with TRBD1. CDR1 is SGHRS and CDR2 is YFSETQ in the germline V gene. This CDR3 is built from 16 residues. J lost 2 bases, V lost 4 bases, and 6 bases had no gene match. The CDR3 DNA reads TGCGCCAGCAGCGCCGGGACAGGGGTAGCTGGAAACACCATATATTTT. This translates into CASSAGTGVAGNTIYF.

The J gene is TRBJ2-1, the V gene TRBV11-2; D gene ambiguous. Trimming shortened V by 5 bases and J by 9 bases, and 14 bases separated the two germline ends. Germline-derived CDR1 and CDR2 are SGHAT and FQNNGV. The CDR3 covers 13 residues. CDR3 loop: CASSPVTLFEQFF. The DNA of the CDR3 is TGTGCCAGCAGCCCCGTTACCCTTTTTGAGCAGTTCTTC.

The chain joins TRBV14 to TRBJ2-1, with TRBD1 matching over 9 bases. Germline CDR1 and CDR2: SGHDN and FVKESK. V trimming: 4 bases; J trimming: 8 bases; junction bases outside the gene matches: 15. The CDR3 covers 17 residues. The CDR3 DNA is TGTGCCAGCAGCCTAACTTCTACAGGGGGCCGGCGCGATGAGCAGTTCTTC. Amino acid sequence: CASSLTSTGGRRDEQFF.

This clone has just a few counts. The chain is built from TRBV6-4 and TRBJ2-3; D tentatively reads TRBD1 or TRBD2 (6 bases each). CDR3 length equals 15 residues. V was clipped by 3 bases and J by 0 bases, with 10 bases between them. Germline V lookup: CDR1 MRHNA, CDR2 SNTAGT. The CDR3 DNA sequence: TGTGCCAGCAGTGAGGGGGCGGGGAGCACAGATACGCAGTATTTT. Encoded protein: CASSEGAGSTDTQYF.

The J gene is TRBJ2-7, the V gene TRBV5-1; 11 nucleotides agree with TRBD2. CDR3 length equals 15 residues. Germline V gene sequence: CDR1 SGHRS, CDR2 YFSETQ. The junction had 6 bases not matched to a gene; V was cut back by 3 bases and J by 4 bases. The CDR3 reads CASSSYSGRGYEQYF. CDR3 sequence (DNA): TGCGCCAGCAGCTCCTATAGCGGGAGGGGGTACGAGCAGTACTTC. Variable domain in full (rest from reference TRBV5-1 and TRBJ2-7): KAGVTQTPRYLIKTRGQQVTLSCSPISGHRSVSWYQQTPGQGLQFLFEYFSETQRNKGNFPGRFSGRQFSNSRSEMNVSTLELGDSALYLCASSSYSGRGYEQYFGPGTRLTVT.

This CDR3 reads CASSLVPTSGRWNEQFF. CDR3 nucleotide sequence: TGTGCCAGCAGCTTAGTACCGACTAGCGGGAGATGGAATGAGCAGTTCTTC. The chain is built from TRBV7-9 and TRBJ2-1; TRBD2 aligns across 12 bases. The J segment lost 7 bases and the V segment lost 1 base, leaving 8 bases of the junction unmatched. The CDR3 is 17 residues long. CDR1 and CDR2 from the germline V gene are SEHNR and FQNEAQ (reference sequence).

The DNA for the CDR3 is TGTGCCAGCAAAGCCTTCCCCGGGGGCGGCTACGAGCAGTACTTC. Protein sequence: CASKAFPGGGYEQYF. The genes are TRBV6-4 and TRBJ2-7; TRBD1 or TRBD2 may be the D gene (6 bases each). Per germline, CDR1 MRHNA and CDR2 SNTAGT. V lost 7 bases and J lost 3, with 19 bases in between. The CDR3 is 15 amino acids.

The gene calls are TRBV27 and TRBJ2-3; D unclear. V was cut by 3 bases and J by 2 bases, with 6 bases left in between. The CDR3 extends over 13 amino acids. Germline CDR1 reads MNHEY; CDR2 reads SMNVEV (reference sequence). This chain's CDR3 is CASSLAHTDTQYF. DNA of the CDR3: TGTGCCAGCAGTTTGGCACACACAGATACGCAGTATTTT.

By proportion, this clone is large (0.1 to 1%). This chain links TRBV4-2 with TRBJ2-2; TRBD2 matches 7 bases. The CDR3 spans 15 residues. V gave up 4 bases and J gave up 8 bases; unmatched junction bases: 10. Germline V gene data show CDR1 as LGHNA and CDR2 as YNFKEQ. The CDR3 is CASSPILGLVGELFF. The DNA of the CDR3 is TGTGCCAGCAGCCCAATACTTGGACTAGTTGGGGAGCTGTTTTTT.

This chain connects TRBV11-2 to TRBJ2-7; D uncertain. This CDR3 contains 16 residues. Germline V CDR1 and CDR2: SGHAT, FQNNGV. Trimming took off 1 base at V and 2 bases at J, with 15 bases between the two ends. CDR3 DNA sequence: TGTGCCAGCAGCTTAGCGGAATGGTCGGCTGCCTACGAGCAGTACTTC. The encoded protein is CASSLAEWSAAYEQYF. Complete variable domain (other parts from reference TRBV11-2 and TRBJ2-7): EAGVAQSPRYKIIEKRQSVAFWCNPISGHATLYWYQQILGQGPKLLIQFQNNGVVDDSQLPKDRFSAERLKGVDSTLKIQPAKLEDSAVYLCASSLAEWSAAYEQYFGPGTRLTVT.

The rearrangement links TRBV28 to TRBJ1-1, with D possibly being TRBD1 (5 bases). Per germline, CDR1 MDHEN and CDR2 SYDVKM. V was shortened by 8 bases and J by 6 bases, with 19 bases between the two germline ends. The CDR3 extends over 14 amino acids. The CDR3 spells CASREEGRMSEAFF. In DNA form, the CDR3 reads TGTGCCAGCCGTGAGGAGGGGCGGATGTCTGAAGCTTTCTTT.

The CDR3 DNA reads TGTGCCAGCTCACCATTGGGGCAGGACACTGAAGCTTTCTTT. It is translated as CASSPLGQDTEAFF. The gene calls are TRBV18 and TRBJ1-1; D is perhaps TRBD1 (5 bases). The CDR3 covers 14 residues. The germline CDR1 and CDR2 sequences are KGHSH and LQKENI. V dropped 2 bases and J dropped 3 bases, with 10 bases sitting between them.

The count of this clone is one. The chain joins TRBV19 to TRBJ2-7, with D unclear. V lost 5 bases to trimming and J lost 4 bases, with 12 bases between them. Germline CDR1 and CDR2: LNHDA and SQIVND (reference sequence). CDR3 length equals 13 residues. The CDR3 sequence is CASSFGVLYEQYF. The DNA of the CDR3 is TGTGCCAGTAGTTTTGGGGTTTTGTACGAGCAGTACTTC.

This chain connects TRBV28 to TRBJ1-2; D not certain. Germline CDR1 MDHEN, CDR2 SYDVKM. The CDR3 has 12 residues. Trimming left V 7 bases short and J 3 bases short, with 9 bases between. The CDR3 protein is CASMGRYYGYTF. The CDR3 DNA follows: TGTGCCAGCATGGGTCGGTACTATGGCTACACCTTC.

This clone was observed once. The chain couples TRBV7-2 to TRBJ2-7; D ambiguous. Germline values: CDR1 SGHTA, CDR2 FQGNSA. Deletions cut 5 bases from V and 2 bases from J, with 10 bases between. This CDR3 is built from 13 residues. This CDR3 is CASSRIRAYEQYF. CDR3 sequence (DNA): TGTGCCAGCAGCCGAATTAGGGCCTACGAGCAGTACTTC. Supplemented by reference TRBV7-2 and TRBJ2-7, the full variable domain reads GAGVSQSPSNKVTEKGKDVELRCDPISGHTALYWYRQSLGQGLEFLIYFQGNSAPDKSGLPSDRFSAERTGGSVSTLTIQRTQQEDSAVYLCASSRIRAYEQYFGPGTRLTVT.

This sequence joins TRBV11-2 and TRBJ2-7, with 8 positions matching TRBD1. Germline V gene sequence: CDR1 SGHAT, CDR2 FQNNGV. There are 14 residues in the CDR3. Losses at the gene ends were 3 bases for V and 0 bases for J; bases not matched to a gene: 1. CDR3 sequence reads: CASSFGQGSYEQYF. CDR3 DNA sequence: TGTGCCAGCAGCTTCGGACAGGGCTCCTACGAGCAGTACTTC.

This chain uses TRBV5-1 with TRBJ2-3, with D possibly called TRBD1 or TRBD2 (5 bases each). Germline loops: CDR1 SGHRS, CDR2 YFSETQ. V was pared by 1 base and J by 6 bases, with 15 bases between. The CDR3 extends over 15 amino acids. The CDR3, as DNA: TGCGCCAGCAGCTTGATCCGGGGCCCTAGGGATACGCAGTATTTT. Translated, it gives CASSLIRGPRDTQYF.

The rearrangement uses TRBV19 and TRBJ2-3; TRBD2 matches at 8 bases. The V and J ends lost 7 bases and 4 bases, in that order; junction bases with no gene match: 10. The CDR3 runs to 15 residues. Germline V gene sequence: CDR1 LNHDA, CDR2 SQIVND (reference sequence). The CDR3 nucleotides are TGTGCCAGTACCCATTCGGGAGGGAGGGCAGATACGCAGTATTTT. Encoded protein: CASTHSGGRADTQYF.

In nucleotides, the CDR3 is TGCAGCGTTGGGGGGAAGAACACCGGGGAGCTGTTTTTT. Translated, it gives CSVGGKNTGELFF. J is TRBJ2-2 and V is TRBV29-1; D is tentatively TRBD1 or TRBD2 (5 bases each). Germline CDR1 and CDR2: SQVTM and ANQGSEA. The V end was cut by 4 bases, the J end by 1 base, with 7 bases between. The CDR3 has 13 residues.

The chain employs TRBV11-3 and TRBJ1-4, with D perhaps TRBD1 (5 bases). Trimming took 5 bases from V and 8 from J, leaving 12 bases between them. This CDR3 contains 13 residues. The germline V gene has CDR1 SGHNT and CDR2 YENEEA. As DNA, the CDR3 is TGTGCCAGCAGCCACGAGGGACGCGAAAAACTGTTTTTT. Translating it yields CASSHEGREKLFF.

CDR3 sequence reads: CASSLTPPGTGPTAEQFF. In nucleotides, the CDR3 is TGTGCCAGCAGCTTAACCCCGCCCGGGACAGGGCCTACAGCTGAGCAGTTCTTC. V is TRBV7-9 and J is TRBJ2-1; 9 bases are shared with TRBD1. Germline V gives CDR1 SEHNR, CDR2 FQNEAQ (reference sequence). The CDR3 sequence is 18 residues long. With V trimmed by 2 bases and J by 9 bases, 17 bases remained unmatched.